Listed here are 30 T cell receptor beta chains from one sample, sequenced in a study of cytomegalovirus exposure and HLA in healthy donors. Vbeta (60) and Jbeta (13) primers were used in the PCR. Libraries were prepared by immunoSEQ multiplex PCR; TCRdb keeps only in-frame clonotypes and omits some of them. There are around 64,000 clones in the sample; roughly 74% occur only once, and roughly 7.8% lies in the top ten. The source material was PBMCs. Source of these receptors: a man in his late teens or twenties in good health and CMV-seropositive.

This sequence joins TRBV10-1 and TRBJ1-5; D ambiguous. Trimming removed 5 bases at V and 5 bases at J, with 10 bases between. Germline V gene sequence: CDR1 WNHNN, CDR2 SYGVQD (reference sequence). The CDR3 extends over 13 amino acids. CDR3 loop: CASSTRGDQPQHF. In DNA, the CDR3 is TGCGCCAGCAGTACCCGGGGAGATCAGCCCCAGCATTTT.

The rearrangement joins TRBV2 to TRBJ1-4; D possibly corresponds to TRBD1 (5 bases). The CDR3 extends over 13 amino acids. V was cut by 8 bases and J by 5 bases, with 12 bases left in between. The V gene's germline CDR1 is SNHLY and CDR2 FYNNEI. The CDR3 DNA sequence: TGTGCCAGCTTACAGGACCTGAATGAAAAACTGTTTTTT. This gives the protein CASLQDLNEKLFF.

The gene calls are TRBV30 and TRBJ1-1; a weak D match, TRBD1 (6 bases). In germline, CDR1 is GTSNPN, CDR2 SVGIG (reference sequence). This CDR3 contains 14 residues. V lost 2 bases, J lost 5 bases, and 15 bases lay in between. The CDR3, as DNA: TGTGCCTGGAGTTACAGAGGGGGAGAAACTGAAGCTTTCTTT. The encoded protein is CAWSYRGGETEAFF.

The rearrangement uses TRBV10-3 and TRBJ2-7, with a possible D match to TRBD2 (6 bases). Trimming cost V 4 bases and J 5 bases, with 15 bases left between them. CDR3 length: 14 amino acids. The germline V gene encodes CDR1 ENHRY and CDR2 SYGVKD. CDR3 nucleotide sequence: TGTGCCATCAGTGCGCGGGAATCCAGGGACGAGCAGTACTTC. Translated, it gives CAISARESRDEQYF.

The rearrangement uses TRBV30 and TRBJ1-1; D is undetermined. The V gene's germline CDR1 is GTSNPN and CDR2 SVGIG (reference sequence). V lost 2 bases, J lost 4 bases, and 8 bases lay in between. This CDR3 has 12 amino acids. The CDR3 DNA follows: TGTGCCTGGAGTCTACCTAGCACTGAAGCTTTCTTT. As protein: CAWSLPSTEAFF.

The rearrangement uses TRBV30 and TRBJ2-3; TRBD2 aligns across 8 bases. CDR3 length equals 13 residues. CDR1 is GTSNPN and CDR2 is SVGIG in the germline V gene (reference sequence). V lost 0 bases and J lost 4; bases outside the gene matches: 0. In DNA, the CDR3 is TGTGCCTGGAGTGTCGGGGGGGCAGATACGCAGTATTTT. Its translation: CAWSVGGADTQYF.

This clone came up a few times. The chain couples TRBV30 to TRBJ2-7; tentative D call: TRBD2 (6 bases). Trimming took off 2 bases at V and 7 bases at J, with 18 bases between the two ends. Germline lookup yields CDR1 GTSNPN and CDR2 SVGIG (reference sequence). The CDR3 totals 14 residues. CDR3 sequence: CAWSFSPLSGEQYF. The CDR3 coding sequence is TGTGCCTGGAGTTTTTCCCCCCTTAGCGGTGAGCAGTACTTC.

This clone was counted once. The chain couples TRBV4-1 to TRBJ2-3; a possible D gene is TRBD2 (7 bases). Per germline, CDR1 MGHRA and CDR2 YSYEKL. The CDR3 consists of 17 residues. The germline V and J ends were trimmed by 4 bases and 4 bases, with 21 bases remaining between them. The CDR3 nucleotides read TGCGCCAGCAGCCTTGGGGGGGCAGGGTATCCCCCAGATACGCAGTATTTT. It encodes CASSLGGAGYPPDTQYF.

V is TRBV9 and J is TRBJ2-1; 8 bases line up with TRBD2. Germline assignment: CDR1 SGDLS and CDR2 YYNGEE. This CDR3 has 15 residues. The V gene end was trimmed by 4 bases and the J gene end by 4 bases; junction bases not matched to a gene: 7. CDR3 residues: CASSSRLAPYNEQFF. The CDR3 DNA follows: TGTGCCAGCAGCTCCAGACTAGCGCCTTACAATGAGCAGTTCTTC.

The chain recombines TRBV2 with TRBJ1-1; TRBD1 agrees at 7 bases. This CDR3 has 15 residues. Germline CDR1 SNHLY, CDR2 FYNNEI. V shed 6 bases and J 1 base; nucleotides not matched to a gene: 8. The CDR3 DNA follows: TGTGCCAGCAGCGTCCAAGGGACAGCGAACACTGAAGCTTTCTTT. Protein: CASSVQGTANTEAFF.

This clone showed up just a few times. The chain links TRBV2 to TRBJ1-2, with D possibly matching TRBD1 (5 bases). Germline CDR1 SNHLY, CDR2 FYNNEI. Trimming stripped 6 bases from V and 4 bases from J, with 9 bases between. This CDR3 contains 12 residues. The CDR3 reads CASSQDSYGYTF. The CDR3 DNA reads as TGTGCCAGCAGCCAAGACAGCTATGGCTACACCTTC.

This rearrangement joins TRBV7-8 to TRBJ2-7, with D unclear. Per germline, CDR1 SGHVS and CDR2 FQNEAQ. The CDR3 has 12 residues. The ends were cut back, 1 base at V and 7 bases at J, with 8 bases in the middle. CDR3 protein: CASSLGHREQYF. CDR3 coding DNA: TGTGCCAGCAGCTTAGGACACCGAGAGCAGTACTTC.

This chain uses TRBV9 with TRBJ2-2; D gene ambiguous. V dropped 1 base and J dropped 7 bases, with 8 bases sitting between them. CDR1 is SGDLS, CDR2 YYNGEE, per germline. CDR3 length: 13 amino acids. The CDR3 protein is CASSVQVIGELFF. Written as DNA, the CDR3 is TGTGCCAGCAGCGTACAGGTGATCGGGGAGCTGTTTTTT.

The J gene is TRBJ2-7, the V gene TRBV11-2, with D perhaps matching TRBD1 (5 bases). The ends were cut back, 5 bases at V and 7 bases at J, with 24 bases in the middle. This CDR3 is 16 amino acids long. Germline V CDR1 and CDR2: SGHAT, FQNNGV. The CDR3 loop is CASSPPWATGSREQYF. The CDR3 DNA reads TGTGCCAGCAGCCCACCCTGGGCTACAGGATCGAGGGAGCAGTACTTC.

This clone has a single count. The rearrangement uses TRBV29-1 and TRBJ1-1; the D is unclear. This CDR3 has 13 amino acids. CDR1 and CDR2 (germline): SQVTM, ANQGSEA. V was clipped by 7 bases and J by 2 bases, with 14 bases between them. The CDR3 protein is CSAAGELNTEAFF. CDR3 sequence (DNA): TGCAGCGCTGCCGGGGAGCTAAACACTGAAGCTTTCTTT.

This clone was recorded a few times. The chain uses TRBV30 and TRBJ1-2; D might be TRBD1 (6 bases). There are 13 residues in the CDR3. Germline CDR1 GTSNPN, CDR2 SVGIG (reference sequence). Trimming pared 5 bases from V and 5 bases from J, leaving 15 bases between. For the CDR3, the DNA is TGTGCCTGGGGGACGGACAGACCTTATGGCTACACCTTC. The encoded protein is CAWGTDRPYGYTF.

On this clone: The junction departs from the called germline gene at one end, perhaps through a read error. The CDR3 DNA reads as TGCGCCAGCAGCCAAGCCCAGGGCGCGACCTACGGGCAGTACTTC. This encodes CASSQAQGATYGQYF. The V and J genes are TRBV4-1 and TRBJ2-7; maybe TRBD1 (5 bases). Per germline, CDR1 MGHRA and CDR2 YSYEKL. The CDR3 has 15 amino acids.

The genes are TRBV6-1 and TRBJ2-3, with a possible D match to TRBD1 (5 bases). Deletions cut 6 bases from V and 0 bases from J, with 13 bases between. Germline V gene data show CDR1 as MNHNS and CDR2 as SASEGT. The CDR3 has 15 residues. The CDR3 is CASRRDSLSTDTQYF. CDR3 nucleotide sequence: TGTGCCAGCAGACGTGACAGTCTAAGCACAGATACGCAGTATTTT.

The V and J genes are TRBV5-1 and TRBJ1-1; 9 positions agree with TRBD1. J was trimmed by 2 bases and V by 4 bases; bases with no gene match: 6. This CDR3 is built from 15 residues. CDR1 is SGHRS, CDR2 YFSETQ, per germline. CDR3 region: CASSRTQGANTEAFF. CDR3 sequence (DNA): TGCGCCAGCAGCAGGACACAGGGGGCCAACACTGAAGCTTTCTTT.

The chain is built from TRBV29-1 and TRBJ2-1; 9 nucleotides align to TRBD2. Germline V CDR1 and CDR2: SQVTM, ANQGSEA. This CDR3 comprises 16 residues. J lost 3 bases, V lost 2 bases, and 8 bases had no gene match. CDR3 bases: TGCAGCGTTGAAATTACTCCTAGCGGGAACTACAATGAGCAGTTCTTC. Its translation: CSVEITPSGNYNEQFF.

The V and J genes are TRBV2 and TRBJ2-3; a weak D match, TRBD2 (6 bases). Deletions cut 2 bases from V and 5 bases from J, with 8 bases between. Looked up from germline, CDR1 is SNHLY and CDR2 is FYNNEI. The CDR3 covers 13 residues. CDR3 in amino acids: CASSESRGDTQYF. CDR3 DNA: TGTGCCAGCAGTGAATCGCGGGGAGATACGCAGTATTTT.

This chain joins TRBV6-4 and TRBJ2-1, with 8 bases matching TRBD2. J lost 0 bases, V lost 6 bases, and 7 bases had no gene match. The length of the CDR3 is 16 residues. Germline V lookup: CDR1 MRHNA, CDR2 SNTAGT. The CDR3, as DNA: TGTGCCAGCAGCCGCTCGGGAGGGAGCTCCTACAATGAGCAGTTCTTC. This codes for CASSRSGGSSYNEQFF.

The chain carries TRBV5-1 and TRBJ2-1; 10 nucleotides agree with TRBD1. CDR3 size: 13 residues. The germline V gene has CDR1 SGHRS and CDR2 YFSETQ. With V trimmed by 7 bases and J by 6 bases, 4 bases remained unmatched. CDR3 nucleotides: TGCGCCAGCCGAGACAGGGGGCCCAATGAGCAGTTCTTC. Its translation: CASRDRGPNEQFF.

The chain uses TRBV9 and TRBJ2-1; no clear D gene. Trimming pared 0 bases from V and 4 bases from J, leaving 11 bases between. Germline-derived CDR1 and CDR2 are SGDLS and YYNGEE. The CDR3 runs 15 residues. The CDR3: CASSVGVSSYNEQFF. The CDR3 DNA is TGTGCCAGCAGCGTAGGGGTTAGCTCTTACAATGAGCAGTTCTTC.

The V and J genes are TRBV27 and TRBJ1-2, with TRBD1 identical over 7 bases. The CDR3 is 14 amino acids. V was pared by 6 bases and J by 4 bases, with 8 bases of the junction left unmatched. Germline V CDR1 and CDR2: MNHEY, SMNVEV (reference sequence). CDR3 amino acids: CASRKSGTVYGYTF. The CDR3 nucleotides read TGTGCCAGCAGAAAATCCGGGACAGTCTATGGCTACACCTTC.

The DNA of the CDR3 is TGCAGCGTCGACGCAGGTCCGGGACAGGGGTTCATGGGCGAAAAACTGTTTTTT. This encodes CSVDAGPGQGFMGEKLFF. The V call is TRBV29-1, the J call TRBJ1-4, with 10 positions matching TRBD1. This CDR3 is built from 18 residues. Germline values: CDR1 SQVTM, CDR2 ANQGSEA. V lost 6 bases and J lost 8; bases outside the gene matches: 21.

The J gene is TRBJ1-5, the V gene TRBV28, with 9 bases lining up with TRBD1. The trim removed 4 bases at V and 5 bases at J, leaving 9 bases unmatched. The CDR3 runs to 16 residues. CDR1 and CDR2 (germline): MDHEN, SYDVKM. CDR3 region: CASSSQDRGGYQPQHF. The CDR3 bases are TGTGCCAGCAGTTCTCAGGACAGGGGCGGTTATCAGCCCCAGCATTTT.

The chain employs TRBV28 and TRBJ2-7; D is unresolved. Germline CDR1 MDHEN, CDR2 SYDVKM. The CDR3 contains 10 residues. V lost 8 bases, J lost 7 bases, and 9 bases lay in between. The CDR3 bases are TGTGCCAGCGGGCTTAAAGAGCAGTACTTC. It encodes CASGLKEQYF.

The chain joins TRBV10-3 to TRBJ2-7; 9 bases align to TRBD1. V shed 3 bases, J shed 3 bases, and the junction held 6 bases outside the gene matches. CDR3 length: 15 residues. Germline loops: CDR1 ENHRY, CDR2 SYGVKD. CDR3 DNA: TGTGCCATCAGTGATCAAGGGACAGGGATCTACGAGCAGTACTTC. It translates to CAISDQGTGIYEQYF.

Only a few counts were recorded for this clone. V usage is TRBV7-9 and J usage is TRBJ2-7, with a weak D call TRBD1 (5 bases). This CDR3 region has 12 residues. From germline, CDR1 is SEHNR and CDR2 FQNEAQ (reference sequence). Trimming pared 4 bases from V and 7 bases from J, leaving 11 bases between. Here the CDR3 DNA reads TGTGCCAGCAGCTACGACAGACAAGAGCAGTACTTC. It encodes CASSYDRQEQYF. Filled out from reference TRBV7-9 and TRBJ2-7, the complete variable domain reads DTGVSQNPRHKITKRGQNVTFRCDPISEHNRLYWYRQTLGQGPEFLTYFQNEAQLEKSRLLSDRFSAERPKGSFSTLEIQRTEQGDSAMYLCASSYDRQEQYFGPGTRLTVT.